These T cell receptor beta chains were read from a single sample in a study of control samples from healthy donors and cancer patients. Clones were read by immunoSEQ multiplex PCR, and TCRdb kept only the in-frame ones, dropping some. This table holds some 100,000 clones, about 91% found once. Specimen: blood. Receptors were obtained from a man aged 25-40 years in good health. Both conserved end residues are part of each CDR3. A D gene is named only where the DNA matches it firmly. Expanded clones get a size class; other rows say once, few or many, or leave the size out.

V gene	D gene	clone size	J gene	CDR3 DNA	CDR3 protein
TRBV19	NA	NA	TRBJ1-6	TGTGCCAGTAGTATAGGGGTGGGAGATTCACCCCTCCACTTT	CASSIGVGDSPLHF
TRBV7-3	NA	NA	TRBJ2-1	TGTGCCAGCAGAGAGGACAGCGTTGGCTCCTACAATGAGCAGTTCTTC	CASREDSVGSYNEQFF
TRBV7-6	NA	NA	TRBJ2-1	TGTGCCAGCAGCTTATTAGGGGGTGTATCGGATGAGCAGTTCTTC	CASSLLGGVSDEQFF
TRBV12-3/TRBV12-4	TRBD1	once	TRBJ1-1	TGTGCCAGCAGTTCCAGGGGGGAAGCTTTCTTT	CASSSRGEAFF
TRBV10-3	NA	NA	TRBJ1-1	TGTGCCATCGGGGGCAGGGACACGGGCACTGAAGCTTTCTTT	CAIGGRDTGTEAFF
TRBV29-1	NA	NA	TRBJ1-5	TGCAGCGTTGGCAGTTCTTTTCCCCAGCATTTT	CSVGSSFPQHF
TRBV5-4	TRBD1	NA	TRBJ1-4	TGTGCCAGCAGCTGGACAGGGAGGGATAATGAAAAACTGTTTTTT	CASSWTGRDNEKLFF
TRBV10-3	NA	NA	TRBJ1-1	TGTGCCATCAGTGAGTCCACACGCCCTGAAGCTTTCTTT	CAISESTRPEAFF
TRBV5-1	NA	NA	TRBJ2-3	TGCGCCAGCAGCTTGTTTCCGGAAAGCACAGATACGCAGTATTTT	CASSLFPESTDTQYF
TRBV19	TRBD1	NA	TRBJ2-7	TGTGCCAGTAGTAGGACTGGGACAGGGGTTGACTACGAGCAGTACTTC	CASSRTGTGVDYEQYF
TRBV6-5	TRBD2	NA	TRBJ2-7	TGTGCCAGCAGTTCCCGGACTAGCGGGACCTACGAGCAGTACTTC	CASSSRTSGTYEQYF
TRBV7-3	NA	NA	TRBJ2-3	TGTGCCAGCAGCCCCTCATGGGAGCGCACAGATACGCAGTATTTT	CASSPSWERTDTQYF
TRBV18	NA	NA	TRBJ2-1	TGTGCCAGCACTCTCGGGAATTACTACAATGAGCAGTTCTTC	CASTLGNYYNEQFF
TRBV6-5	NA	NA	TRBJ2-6	TGTGCCAGCAGCTCCCTCTCTGGGGCCAACGTCCTGACTTTC	CASSSLSGANVLTF
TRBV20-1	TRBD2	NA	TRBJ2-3	TGCAGTGCTAGTACCCTAGCGGGTCGCACAGATACGCAGTATTTT	CSASTLAGRTDTQYF
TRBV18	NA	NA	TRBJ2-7	TGTGCCAGCTCAAGCGGGACATCGGGTGGAGACGAGCAGTACTTC	CASSSGTSGGDEQYF
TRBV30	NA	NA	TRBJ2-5	TGTGCCTGGAGTCTGGGGTTGGAAGAGACCCAGTACTTC	CAWSLGLEETQYF
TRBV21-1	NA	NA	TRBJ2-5	TGTGCCAGCAGCATAGTATCTACCCGGGAGGGGCAAGAGACCCAGTACTTC	CASSIVSTREGQETQYF
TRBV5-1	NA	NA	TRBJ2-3	TGCGCCAGCAGCTTGGCCGGACCTAGCGCTACAGATACGCAGTATTTT	CASSLAGPSATDTQYF
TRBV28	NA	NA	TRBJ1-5	TGTGCCAGCAGTTTACCCGGGGCGTCCCAGCCCCAGCATTTT	CASSLPGASQPQHF
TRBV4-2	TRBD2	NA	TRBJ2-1	TGTGCCAGCAGCCAGGGGGGCCCGGGACTAGCGGGAGGGAGCTCCTACAATGAGCAGTTCTTC	CASSQGGPGLAGGSSYNEQFF
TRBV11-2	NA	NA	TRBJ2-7	TGTGCCAGCAGCTTAGGTCCACGAGCCTACGAGCAGTACTTC	CASSLGPRAYEQYF
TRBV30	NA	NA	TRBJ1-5	TGTGCCTGGAGTGTAGGTTTAGACCAGCCCCAGCATTTT	CAWSVGLDQPQHF
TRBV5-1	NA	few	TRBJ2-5	TGCGCCAGCAGCTTGTGGGGTGCACAAGAGACCCAGTACTTC	CASSLWGAQETQYF
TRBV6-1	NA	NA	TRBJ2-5	TGTGCCAGCAGTGAGGGGCGGGAGACCCAGTACTTC	CASSEGRETQYF
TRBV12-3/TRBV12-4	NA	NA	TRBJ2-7	TGTGCCAGCAGTTCCGGGACAACCTACGAGCAGTACTTC	CASSSGTTYEQYF
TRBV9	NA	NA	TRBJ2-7	TGTGCCAGCAGCGTAGGGCCTCGAGACTACGAGCAGTACTTC	CASSVGPRDYEQYF
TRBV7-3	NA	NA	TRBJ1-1	TGTGCCAGCAGCTTAACAGGGGGTGGGGACACTGAAGCTTTCTTT	CASSLTGGGDTEAFF
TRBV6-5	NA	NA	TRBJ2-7	TGTGCCTCAACCGGATCGGGCTACGAGCAGTACTTC	CASTGSGYEQYF
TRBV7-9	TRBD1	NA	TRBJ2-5	TGTGCCAGCAGCCGGACAGGGGGCGACCAAGAGACCCAGTACTTC	CASSRTGGDQETQYF
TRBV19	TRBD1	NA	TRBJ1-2	TGTGCCAGTAGCTCTACTACAGGGGTGGGTGGCTACACCTTC	CASSSTTGVGGYTF
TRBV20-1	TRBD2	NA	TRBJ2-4	TGCAGTGCTAGTTTGGCGGGAGGACTGGCCAAAAACATTCAGTACTTC	CSASLAGGLAKNIQYF